This TCR beta chain was recovered during a study of OX40 agonist ivuxolimab in advanced cancers. Some clones are missing from TCRdb's copy, which holds only in-frame ones; the method was immunoSEQ multiplex PCR. This sample has 40,000 to 60,000 clones, with over 80% found just once. Trimming took off 1 base at V and 5 bases at J, with 7 bases between the two ends. The CDR3 loop spans 13 amino acids. CDR1 is SGHAT and CDR2 is FQNNGV in the germline V gene. This clonotype was obtained from an adult with an advanced solid tumor such as melanoma, head and neck, liver or kidney cancer. Material: CD4+ or CD8+ T cells sorted from blood, obtained in a trial of the OX40 agonist ivuxolimab. The chain employs TRBV11-2 and TRBJ2-3; a weak D match, TRBD2 (5 bases). CDR3 DNA: TGTGCCAGCAGCTTAGCACTAGTAGATACGCAGTATTTT. It encodes CASSLALVDTQYF.